The next 4 T cell receptor beta chains were all read from a single sample in a study of T-cell memory formation after mild COVID-19. TCRdb reanalysed the 5' RACE reads using MiXCR and keeps one entry per CDR3 protein. Found here are about 390,000 distinct CDR3 sequences, approximately 15% of them singletons; the top ten hold roughly a fifth. Sample: PBMCs or a T cell subset sorted from them (not recorded which). The receptors were sampled from a man between 18 and 29 years old who had mild COVID-19 (a few samples of this study predate the infection). Cell type and time point are not known.

The chain links TRBV5-1 to TRBJ2-7; D is uncertain. The CDR3 consists of 13 residues. The germline V gene has CDR1 SGHRS and CDR2 YFSETQ. The V end was cut by 0 bases, the J end by 6 bases, with 10 bases between. CDR3 in amino acids: CASSLGPPGEQYF. The CDR3 DNA is TGCGCCAGCAGCTTGGGCCCCCCCGGCGAGCAGTACTTC.

The V and J genes are TRBV4-1 and TRBJ1-2, with a weak D call TRBD1 (5 bases). Trimming pared 1 base from V and 4 bases from J, leaving 16 bases between. CDR1 and CDR2 from the germline V gene are MGHRA and YSYEKL. The CDR3 spans 16 residues. As DNA, the CDR3 is TGCGCCAGCAGCCAAGGGGGACTGCGAGGGGTCTATGGCTACACCTTC. This encodes CASSQGGLRGVYGYTF.

This clonotype was counted between two and nine times. The rearrangement links TRBV20-1 to TRBJ1-5, with TRBD1 matching 8 bases. Germline V gene data show CDR1 as DFQATT and CDR2 as SNEGSKA (reference sequence). V was clipped by 3 bases and J by 2 bases; unmatched bases: 6. The CDR3 spans 15 residues. The CDR3 DNA reads as TGCAGTGCTAGGGACAGGGTAGTAGGCAATCAGCCCCAGCATTTT. Encoded protein: CSARDRVVGNQPQHF.

This chain joins TRBV2 and TRBJ1-4; D unresolved. Germline values: CDR1 SNHLY, CDR2 FYNNEI. The CDR3 consists of 14 residues. The V end was cut by 1 base, the J end by 8 bases, with 11 bases between. CDR3 region: CASSEGGHYEKLFF. For the CDR3, the DNA is TGTGCCAGCAGTGAAGGCGGGCACTACGAAAAACTGTTTTTT.